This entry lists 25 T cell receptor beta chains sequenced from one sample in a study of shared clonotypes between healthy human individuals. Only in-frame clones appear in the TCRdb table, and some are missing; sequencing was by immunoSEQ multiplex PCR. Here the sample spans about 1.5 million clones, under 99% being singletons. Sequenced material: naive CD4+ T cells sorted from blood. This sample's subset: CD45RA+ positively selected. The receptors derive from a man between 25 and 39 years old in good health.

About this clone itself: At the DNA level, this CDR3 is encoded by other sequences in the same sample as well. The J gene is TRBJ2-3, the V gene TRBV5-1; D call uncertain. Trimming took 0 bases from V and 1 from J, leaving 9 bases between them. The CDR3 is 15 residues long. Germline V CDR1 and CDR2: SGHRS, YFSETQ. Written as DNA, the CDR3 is TGCGCCAGCAGCTTGGGCGGACCCCGCACAGATACGCAGTATTTT. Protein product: CASSLGGPRTDTQYF.

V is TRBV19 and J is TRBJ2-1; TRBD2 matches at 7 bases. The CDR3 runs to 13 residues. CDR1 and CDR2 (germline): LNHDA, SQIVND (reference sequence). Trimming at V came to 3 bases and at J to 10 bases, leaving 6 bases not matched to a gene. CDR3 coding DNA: TGTGCCAGTAGTATGGGGACCGGGGGGGAGCAGTTCTTC. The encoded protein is CASSMGTGGEQFF. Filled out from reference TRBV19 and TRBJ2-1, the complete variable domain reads DGGITQSPKYLFRKEGQNVTLSCEQNLNHDAMYWYRQDPGQGLRLIYYSQIVNDFQKGDIAEGYSVSREKKESFPLTVTSAQKNPTAFYLCASSMGTGGEQFFGPGTRLTVL.

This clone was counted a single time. CDR3 loop: CASSLDGTRSYEQYF. The CDR3 bases are TGTGCCAGCAGCTTGGACGGGACAAGATCCTACGAGCAGTACTTC. The chain couples TRBV5-4 to TRBJ2-7, with D maybe TRBD1 (6 bases). Germline CDR1 SGHNT, CDR2 YYREEE (reference sequence). Trimming stripped 0 bases from V and 1 base from J, with 11 bases between. This CDR3 is built from 15 residues.

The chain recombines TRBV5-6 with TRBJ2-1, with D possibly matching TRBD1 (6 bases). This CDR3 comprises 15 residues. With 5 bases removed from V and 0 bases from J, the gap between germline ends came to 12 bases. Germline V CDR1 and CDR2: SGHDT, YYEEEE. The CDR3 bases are TGTGCCAGCAGTCTCACAGGGAGCTCCTACAATGAGCAGTTCTTC. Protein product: CASSLTGSSYNEQFF.

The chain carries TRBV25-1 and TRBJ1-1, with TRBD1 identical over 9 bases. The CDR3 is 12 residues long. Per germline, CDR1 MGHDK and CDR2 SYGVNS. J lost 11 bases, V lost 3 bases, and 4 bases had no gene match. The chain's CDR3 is CASSDYRGLAFF. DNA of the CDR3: TGTGCCAGCAGTGACTACAGGGGGCTGGCTTTCTTT.

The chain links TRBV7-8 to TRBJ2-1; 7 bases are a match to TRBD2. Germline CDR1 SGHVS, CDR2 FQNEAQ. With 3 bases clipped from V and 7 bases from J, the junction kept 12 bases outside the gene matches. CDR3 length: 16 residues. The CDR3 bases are TGTGCCAGCAGCTTTGCCGGGACTAACAGCGGGAATGAGCAGTTCTTC. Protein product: CASSFAGTNSGNEQFF. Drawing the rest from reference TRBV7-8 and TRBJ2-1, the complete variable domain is GAGVSQSPRYKVAKRGQDVALRCDPISGHVSLFWYQQALGQGPEFLTYFQNEAQLDKSGLPSDRFFAERPEGSVSTLKIQRTQQEDSAVYLCASSFAGTNSGNEQFFGPGTRLTVL.

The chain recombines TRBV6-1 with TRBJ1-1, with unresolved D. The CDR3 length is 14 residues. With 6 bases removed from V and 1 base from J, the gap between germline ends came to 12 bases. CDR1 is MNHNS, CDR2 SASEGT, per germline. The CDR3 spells CASSSDSWNTEAFF. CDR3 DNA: TGTGCCAGCAGCTCGGACTCCTGGAACACTGAAGCTTTCTTT.

CDR3 bases: TGTGCCAGCAGCTATAAGGGACAGGGGGGATCAGGCAATCAGCCCCAGCATTTT. As protein: CASSYKGQGGSGNQPQHF. This chain links TRBV5-6 with TRBJ1-5, with 11 positions matching TRBD1. Germline V gene lookup returns CDR1 SGHDT and CDR2 YYEEEE. The CDR3 length is 18 residues. With 3 bases clipped from V and 2 bases from J, the junction kept 10 bases outside the gene matches.

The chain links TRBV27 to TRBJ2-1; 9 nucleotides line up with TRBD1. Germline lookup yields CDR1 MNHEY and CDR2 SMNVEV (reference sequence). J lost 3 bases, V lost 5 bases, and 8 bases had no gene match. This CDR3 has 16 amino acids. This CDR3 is CASSQPGQGGYNEQFF. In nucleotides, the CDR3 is TGTGCCAGCAGTCAGCCGGGACAGGGAGGCTACAATGAGCAGTTCTTC.

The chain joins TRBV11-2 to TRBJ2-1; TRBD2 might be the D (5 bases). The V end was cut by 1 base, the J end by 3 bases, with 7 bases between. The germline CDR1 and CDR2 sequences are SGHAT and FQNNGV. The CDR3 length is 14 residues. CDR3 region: CASSLVTNYNEQFF. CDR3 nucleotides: TGTGCCAGCAGCTTAGTGACTAACTACAATGAGCAGTTCTTC.

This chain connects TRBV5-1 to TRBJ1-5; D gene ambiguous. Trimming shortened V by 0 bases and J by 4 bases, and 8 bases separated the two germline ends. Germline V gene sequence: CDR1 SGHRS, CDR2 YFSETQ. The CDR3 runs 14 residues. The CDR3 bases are TGCGCCAGCAGCTTGGAGGGTAGGAATCAGCCCCAGCATTTT. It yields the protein CASSLEGRNQPQHF.

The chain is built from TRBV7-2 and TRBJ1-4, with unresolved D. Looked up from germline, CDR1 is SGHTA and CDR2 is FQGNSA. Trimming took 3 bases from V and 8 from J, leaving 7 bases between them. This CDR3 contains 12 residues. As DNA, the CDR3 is TGTGCCAGCAGCTTTGATTCCGAAAAACTGTTTTTT. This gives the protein CASSFDSEKLFF. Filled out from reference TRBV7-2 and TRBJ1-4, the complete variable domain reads GAGVSQSPSNKVTEKGKDVELRCDPISGHTALYWYRQSLGQGLEFLIYFQGNSAPDKSGLPSDRFSAERTGGSVSTLTIQRTQQEDSAVYLCASSFDSEKLFFGSGTQLSVL.

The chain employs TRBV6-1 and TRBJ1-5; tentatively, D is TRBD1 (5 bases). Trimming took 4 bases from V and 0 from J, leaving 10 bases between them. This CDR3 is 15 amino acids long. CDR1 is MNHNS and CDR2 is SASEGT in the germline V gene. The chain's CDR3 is CASSGRGDSNQPQHF. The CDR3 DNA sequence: TGTGCCAGCAGTGGCCGGGGCGATAGCAATCAGCCCCAGCATTTT.

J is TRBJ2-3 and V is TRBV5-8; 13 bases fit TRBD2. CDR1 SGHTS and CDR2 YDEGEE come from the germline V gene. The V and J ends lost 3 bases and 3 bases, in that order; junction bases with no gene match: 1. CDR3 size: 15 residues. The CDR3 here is CASSWGLAGTDTQYF. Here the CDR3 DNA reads TGTGCCAGCAGCTGGGGACTAGCGGGGACAGATACGCAGTATTTT.

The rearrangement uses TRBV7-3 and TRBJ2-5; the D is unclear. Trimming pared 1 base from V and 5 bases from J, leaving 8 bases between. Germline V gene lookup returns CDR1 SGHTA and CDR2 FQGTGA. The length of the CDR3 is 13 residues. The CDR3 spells CASSLSLMETQYF. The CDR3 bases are TGTGCCAGCAGCTTAAGTCTAATGGAGACCCAGTACTTC.

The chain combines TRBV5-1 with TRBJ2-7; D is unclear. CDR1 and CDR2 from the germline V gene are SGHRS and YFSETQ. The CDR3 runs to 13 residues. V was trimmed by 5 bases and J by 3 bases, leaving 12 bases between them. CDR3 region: CASRRAEFYEQYF. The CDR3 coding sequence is TGCGCCAGCAGAAGGGCGGAGTTCTACGAGCAGTACTTC.

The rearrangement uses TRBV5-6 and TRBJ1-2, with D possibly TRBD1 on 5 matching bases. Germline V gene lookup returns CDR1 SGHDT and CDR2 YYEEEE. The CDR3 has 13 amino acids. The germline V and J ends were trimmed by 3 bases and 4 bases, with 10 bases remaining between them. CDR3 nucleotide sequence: TGTGCCAGCAGCTCGACAGTCCCCTATGGCTACACCTTC. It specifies CASSSTVPYGYTF.

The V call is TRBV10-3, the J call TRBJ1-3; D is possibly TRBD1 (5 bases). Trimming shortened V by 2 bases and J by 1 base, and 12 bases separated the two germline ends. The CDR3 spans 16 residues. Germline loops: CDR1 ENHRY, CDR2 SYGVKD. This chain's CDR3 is CAISELRDPSGNTIYF. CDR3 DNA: TGTGCCATCAGTGAGCTTAGGGACCCTTCTGGAAACACCATATATTTT.

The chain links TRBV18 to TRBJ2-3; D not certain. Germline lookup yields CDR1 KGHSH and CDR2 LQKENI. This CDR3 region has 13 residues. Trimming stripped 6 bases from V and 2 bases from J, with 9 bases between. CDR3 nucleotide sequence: TGTGCCAGCTCCGGATCGAACACAGATACGCAGTATTTT. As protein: CASSGSNTDTQYF.

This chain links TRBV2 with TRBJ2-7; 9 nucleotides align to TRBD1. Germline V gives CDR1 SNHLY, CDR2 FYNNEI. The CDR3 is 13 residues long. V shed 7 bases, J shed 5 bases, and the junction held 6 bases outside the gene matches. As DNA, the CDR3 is TGTGCCAGCAACCGGGACAGGGTCAACGAGCAGTACTTC. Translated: CASNRDRVNEQYF.

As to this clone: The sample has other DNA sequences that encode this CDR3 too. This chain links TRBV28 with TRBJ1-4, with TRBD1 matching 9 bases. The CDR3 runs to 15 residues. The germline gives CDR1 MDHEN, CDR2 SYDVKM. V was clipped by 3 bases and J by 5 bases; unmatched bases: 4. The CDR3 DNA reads TGTGCCAGCAGTTTGGGGACAGGGATAAATGAAAAACTGTTTTTT. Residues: CASSLGTGINEKLFF.

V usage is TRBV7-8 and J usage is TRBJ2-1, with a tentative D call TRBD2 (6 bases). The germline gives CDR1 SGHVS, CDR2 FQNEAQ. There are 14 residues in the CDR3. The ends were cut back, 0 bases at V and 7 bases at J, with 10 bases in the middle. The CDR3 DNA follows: TGTGCCAGCAGCTTAGCGACTAGTGGGAATGAGCAGTTCTTC. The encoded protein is CASSLATSGNEQFF.

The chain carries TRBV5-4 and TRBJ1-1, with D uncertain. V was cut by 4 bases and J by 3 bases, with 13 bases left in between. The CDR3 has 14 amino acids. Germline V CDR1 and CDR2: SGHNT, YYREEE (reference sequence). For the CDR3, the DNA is TGTGCCAGCAGCCAACAACTCCAGGACACTGAAGCTTTCTTT. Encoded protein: CASSQQLQDTEAFF.

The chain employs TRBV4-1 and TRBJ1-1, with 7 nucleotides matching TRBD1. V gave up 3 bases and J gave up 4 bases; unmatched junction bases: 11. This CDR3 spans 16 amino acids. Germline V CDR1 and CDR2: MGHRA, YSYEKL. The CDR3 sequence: CASSHPQGTVVTEAFF. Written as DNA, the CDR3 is TGCGCCAGCAGCCACCCACAGGGGACGGTGGTCACTGAAGCTTTCTTT.

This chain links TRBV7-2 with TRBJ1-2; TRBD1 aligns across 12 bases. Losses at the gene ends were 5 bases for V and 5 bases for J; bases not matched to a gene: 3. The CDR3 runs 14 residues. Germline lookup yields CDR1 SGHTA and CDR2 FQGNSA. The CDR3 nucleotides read TGTGCCAGCAGCCCGGGACAGGGGGCGTATGGCTACACCTTC. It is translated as CASSPGQGAYGYTF.